What follows describes a single TCR beta chain. Trimming pared 2 bases from V and 2 bases from J, leaving 9 bases between. Germline V lookup: CDR1 MNHEY, CDR2 SVGAGI. The CDR3 length is 14 residues. Here immunoSEQ multiplex PCR was the method, and the copy in TCRdb shows in-frame clones only, minus some. This table has 150,000 to 200,000 clones, roughly 83% appearing once. The sample originates from a study of cytomegalovirus exposure and HLA in healthy donors. Material: PBMCs. The source of this sequence is a woman aged 18-29 years in good health and CMV-seronegative. J is TRBJ2-5 and V is TRBV6-5; D remains unclear. In nucleotides, the CDR3 is TGTGCCAGCAGTTACGGTATCCGGCAAGAGACCCAGTACTTC. This gives the protein CASSYGIRQETQYF.